The next 29 T cell receptor beta chains were all read from a single sample in a study of blood T cell repertoires in COVID-19. This table comes from immunoSEQ multiplex PCR, and its TCRdb copy is limited to in-frame clones, with some not included. The table lists roughly 200,000 clones, roughly four fifths of them singletons. Material: PBMCs or T cells enriched from blood (not recorded which). The receptors originated from a woman in her forties or fifties who had been exposed to COVID-19.

This clone was seen once. The CDR3 nucleotides are TGTGCCAGTAGTATAGCCAGGGCAAGCAATCAGCCCCAGCATTTT. Translated: CASSIARASNQPQHF. The rearrangement joins TRBV19 to TRBJ1-5, with D maybe TRBD1 (5 bases). V was clipped by 1 base and J by 1 base, with 8 bases between them. Looked up from germline, CDR1 is LNHDA and CDR2 is SQIVND (reference sequence). This CDR3 region has 15 residues.

The rearrangement joins TRBV13 to TRBJ1-4, with 8 bases fitting TRBD1. CDR1 and CDR2 from the germline V gene are PRHDT and FYEKMQ (reference sequence). Trimming took 5 bases from V and 6 from J; bases not matched to a gene: 8. The CDR3 runs 15 residues. The chain's CDR3 is CASSEYRGSDEKLFF. The CDR3 DNA follows: TGTGCCAGCAGCGAGTACAGGGGGTCAGATGAAAAACTGTTTTTT.

This clone was detected a few times. The CDR3 here is CSVEDLGQPEKLFF. The CDR3 DNA reads TGCAGCGTTGAAGATTTGGGGCAGCCAGAAAAACTGTTTTTT. The chain recombines TRBV29-1 with TRBJ1-4; D is perhaps TRBD1 (5 bases). Trimming pared 0 bases from V and 8 bases from J, leaving 13 bases between. This CDR3 is built from 14 residues. CDR1 and CDR2 (germline): SQVTM, ANQGSEA.

The V call is TRBV30, the J call TRBJ2-5; D is ambiguous. The CDR3 has 14 residues. Trimming pared 3 bases from V and 4 bases from J, leaving 15 bases between. CDR1 and CDR2 from the germline V gene are GTSNPN and SVGIG (reference sequence). CDR3 in DNA: TGTGCCTGGAGCGTGTGGTTGGCAGGAGAGACCCAGTACTTC. Translating gives CAWSVWLAGETQYF.

The rearrangement links TRBV27 to TRBJ2-3; a weak D match, TRBD2 (6 bases). This CDR3 has 13 residues. The ends were cut back, 6 bases at V and 0 bases at J, with 7 bases in the middle. Germline V gene sequence: CDR1 MNHEY, CDR2 SMNVEV (reference sequence). The CDR3 coding sequence is TGTGCCAGCAGCCTAGCGAGCACAGATACGCAGTATTTT. It codes for CASSLASTDTQYF.

In this sample, this clone turned up once. The genes are TRBV28 and TRBJ1-5; D unclear. Trimming stripped 8 bases from V and 4 bases from J, with 9 bases between. From germline, CDR1 is MDHEN and CDR2 SYDVKM. The CDR3 totals 12 residues. The CDR3 DNA follows: TGTGCCAGCTATAGCCCTAATCAGCCCCAGCATTTT. Protein sequence: CASYSPNQPQHF.

This chain connects TRBV6-5 to TRBJ2-5, with D perhaps TRBD1 (6 bases). V lost 7 bases and J lost 6, with 15 bases in between. The CDR3 contains 13 residues. The germline gives CDR1 MNHEY, CDR2 SVGAGI. CDR3 loop: CASIVGARKTQYF. In DNA, the CDR3 is TGTGCCAGCATAGTGGGGGCGAGGAAGACCCAGTACTTC.

The rearrangement links TRBV29-1 to TRBJ2-7, with D maybe TRBD1 (6 bases). This CDR3 comprises 13 residues. The germline V and J ends were trimmed by 3 bases and 9 bases, with 18 bases remaining between them. CDR1 is SQVTM, CDR2 ANQGSEA, per germline. CDR3 sequence (DNA): TGCAGCGTTGACGTTACAGGGTCCCAGTGGCAGTACTTC. Translation: CSVDVTGSQWQYF.

The genes are TRBV2 and TRBJ2-2; tentative D call: TRBD1 (6 bases). In germline, CDR1 is SNHLY, CDR2 FYNNEI. Trimming took off 2 bases at V and 6 bases at J, with 13 bases between the two ends. The CDR3 runs to 15 residues. CDR3 region: CASSESTGWAGELFF. The CDR3 nucleotides read TGTGCCAGCAGTGAATCGACAGGTTGGGCCGGGGAGCTGTTTTTT.

The rearrangement joins TRBV10-2 to TRBJ2-1, with D hard to call. The germline V gene has CDR1 WSHSY and CDR2 SAAADI. This CDR3 region has 16 residues. Trimming stripped 0 bases from V and 0 bases from J, with 9 bases between. CDR3 in DNA: TGCGCCAGCAGTGAGTCGCCCCTATTCTCCTACAATGAGCAGTTCTTC. Its translation: CASSESPLFSYNEQFF.

The genes are TRBV30 and TRBJ2-2, with D unclear. The CDR3 is made up of 12 amino acids. V lost 2 bases, J lost 4 bases, and 5 bases lay in between. Germline-derived CDR1 and CDR2 are GTSNPN and SVGIG (reference sequence). As DNA, the CDR3 is TGTGCCTGGAGTCCCGTCACCGGGGAGCTGTTTTTT. It specifies CAWSPVTGELFF. Looking up the rest from reference TRBV30 and TRBJ2-2 gives the full variable domain: SQTIHQWPATLVQPVGSPLSLECTVEGTSNPNLYWYRQAAGRGLQLLFYSVGIGQISSEVPQNLSASRPQDRQFILSSKKLLLSDSGFYLCAWSPVTGELFFGEGSRLTVL.

The rearrangement uses TRBV7-3 and TRBJ2-7, with TRBD2 matching over 11 bases. Germline CDR1 SGHTA, CDR2 FQGTGA. Unmatched junction bases numbered 4, after V lost 4 bases and J lost 5 bases. The CDR3 covers 14 residues. CDR3 loop: CASSSSGGLNEQYF. The CDR3 DNA follows: TGTGCCAGCAGCTCTAGCGGGGGGTTGAACGAGCAGTACTTC.

The chain combines TRBV18 with TRBJ1-1, with 7 bases that match TRBD1. Germline CDR1 KGHSH, CDR2 LQKENI. With V trimmed by 0 bases and J by 5 bases, 0 bases remained unmatched. CDR3 length: 13 residues. CDR3: CASSPPTGTEAFF. In nucleotides, the CDR3 is TGTGCCAGCTCACCACCGACAGGGACTGAAGCTTTCTTT.

The chain couples TRBV18 to TRBJ1-1; a possible D gene is TRBD1 (5 bases). V gave up 1 base and J gave up 1 base, with 13 bases separating them. The CDR3 is made up of 16 amino acids. Germline CDR1 and CDR2: KGHSH and LQKENI. CDR3: CASSPLDSDRNTEAFF. CDR3 nucleotides: TGTGCCAGCTCACCACTGGATTCCGACAGGAACACTGAAGCTTTCTTT.

This clone has just a few counts. The chain uses TRBV28 and TRBJ1-2; tentatively, D is TRBD1 (5 bases). V was pared by 5 bases and J by 8 bases, with 15 bases between. Germline CDR1 is MDHEN and CDR2 is SYDVKM. The CDR3 length is 13 residues. The CDR3 spells CASSTDSPGGYTF. The CDR3 nucleotides are TGTGCCAGCAGTACCGACAGCCCTGGGGGCTACACCTTC.

This clone was found a few times. This rearrangement joins TRBV5-6 to TRBJ2-3; 11 positions match TRBD2. This CDR3 contains 16 residues. The junction had 9 bases not matched to a gene; V was cut back by 4 bases and J by 5 bases. The germline CDR1 and CDR2 sequences are SGHDT and YYEEEE. The CDR3 nucleotides are TGTGCCAGCAGCCCGATAGCGGGGGGGCAGGTAGATACGCAGTATTTT. Translating gives CASSPIAGGQVDTQYF.

The rearrangement joins TRBV6-4 to TRBJ1-5; TRBD1 matches at 9 bases. Germline V gene lookup returns CDR1 MRHNA and CDR2 SNTAGT. Trimming removed 5 bases from V and 5 bases from J; junction bases left unmatched: 22. CDR3 length: 20 amino acids. CDR3 DNA: TGTGCCAGCAGTAACACTTTGGACAGGGGTGGATTTGTTGGTTATCAGCCCCAGCATTTT. Encoded protein: CASSNTLDRGGFVGYQPQHF.

V is TRBV5-4 and J is TRBJ2-2; D might be TRBD1 (6 bases). This CDR3 is 15 amino acids long. Trimming stripped 4 bases from V and 0 bases from J, with 10 bases between. Germline-derived CDR1 and CDR2 are SGHNT and YYREEE (reference sequence). In nucleotides, the CDR3 is TGTGCCAGCAGCCAGGACAGCGCGAACACCGGGGAGCTGTTTTTT. This codes for CASSQDSANTGELFF. Complete variable domain (other parts from reference TRBV5-4 and TRBJ2-2): ETGVTQSPTHLIKTRGQQVTLRCSSQSGHNTVSWYQQALGQGPQFIFQYYREEENGRGNFPPRFSGLQFPNYSSELNVNALELDDSALYLCASSQDSANTGELFFGEGSRLTVL.

The chain combines TRBV3-1 (or the pseudogene TRBV3-2) with TRBJ2-3, with D possibly being TRBD1 (5 bases). The CDR3 is 14 amino acids. The germline V gene encodes CDR1 LGHDT and CDR2 YNNKEL (reference sequence). The V gene lost 2 bases and the J gene lost 5 bases, with 11 bases spanning the gap. CDR3 bases: TGTGCCAGCAGCCAATGGGGCGGTCGAGATACGCAGTATTTT. Its translation: CASSQWGGRDTQYF.

CDR3 nucleotide sequence: TGTGCCAGTAGCCCAGGGGACCTTAACTATGGCTACACCTTC. Translating gives CASSPGDLNYGYTF. This chain connects TRBV19 to TRBJ1-2; D perhaps matches TRBD1 (6 bases). The CDR3 is 14 amino acids. Trimming pared 6 bases from V and 1 base from J, leaving 12 bases between. The germline V gene encodes CDR1 LNHDA and CDR2 SQIVND (reference sequence).

V usage is TRBV11-2 and J usage is TRBJ2-7, with a tentative D call TRBD1 (7 bases). Germline V CDR1 and CDR2: SGHAT, FQNNGV. The CDR3 sequence is 13 residues long. V gave up 5 bases and J gave up 3 bases, with 11 bases separating them. The CDR3 loop is CASSPGGNYEQYF. Written as DNA, the CDR3 is TGTGCCAGCAGCCCAGGGGGGAACTACGAGCAGTACTTC.

This chain connects TRBV7-2 to TRBJ1-6; 7 nucleotides line up with TRBD1. The CDR3 runs to 15 residues. J lost 9 bases, V lost 3 bases, and 8 bases had no gene match. CDR1 is SGHTA, CDR2 FQGNSA, per germline. CDR3 protein: CASSFKEGAASPLHF. CDR3 sequence (DNA): TGTGCCAGCAGCTTCAAGGAGGGGGCGGCTTCACCCCTCCACTTT.

The genes are TRBV18 and TRBJ1-2; TRBD1 agrees at 10 bases. J lost 10 bases, V lost 6 bases, and 8 bases had no gene match. The CDR3 loop spans 13 amino acids. The V gene's germline CDR1 is KGHSH and CDR2 LQKENI. CDR3: CASSPRDRGDYTF. CDR3 bases: TGTGCCAGCTCGCCTCGGGACAGGGGTGACTACACCTTC.

The chain uses TRBV18 and TRBJ1-1, with D uncertain. Germline assignment: CDR1 KGHSH and CDR2 LQKENI. The CDR3 totals 16 residues. V was trimmed by 0 bases and J by 4 bases, leaving 15 bases between them. CDR3 region: CASSPPGAGGGTEAFF. DNA of the CDR3: TGTGCCAGCTCACCACCGGGTGCGGGTGGCGGCACTGAAGCTTTCTTT.

This CDR3 is CASSHRQASSQETQYF. For the CDR3, the DNA is TGTGCCAGCTCACACCGACAGGCATCCAGCCAAGAGACCCAGTACTTC. This chain connects TRBV18 to TRBJ2-5, with D maybe TRBD1 (6 bases). V was trimmed by 4 bases and J by 1 base, leaving 16 bases between them. The CDR3 covers 16 residues. Germline V lookup: CDR1 KGHSH, CDR2 LQKENI.

The chain employs TRBV15 and TRBJ1-5; TRBD1 matches 8 bases. V lost 3 bases, J lost 5 bases, and 6 bases stayed unmatched. The CDR3 is 15 residues long. The germline CDR1 and CDR2 sequences are LNHNV and YYDKDF (reference sequence). The CDR3, as DNA: TGTGCCACCAGCAGGACCTCGGACAGGGATCAGCCCCAGCATTTT. It yields the protein CATSRTSDRDQPQHF.

The chain carries TRBV12-5 and TRBJ2-5, with 12 bases identical to TRBD2. V was pared by 7 bases and J by 4 bases, with 7 bases of the junction left unmatched. Germline V gene lookup returns CDR1 LGHNT and CDR2 FRNRAP. CDR3 length equals 15 residues. CDR3 sequence: CASVPTSGGGETQYF. Written as DNA, the CDR3 is TGTGCTAGTGTTCCGACTAGCGGGGGTGGAGAGACCCAGTACTTC.

In this sample, this clone turned up a few times. The chain links TRBV4-3 to TRBJ1-2, with D unclear. V was clipped by 4 bases and J by 7 bases, with 10 bases between them. This CDR3 contains 12 residues. CDR1 LGHNA and CDR2 YSLEER come from the germline V gene. The CDR3 DNA follows: TGCGCCAGCAGCCCTGGGTCAGGTGGCTACACCTTC. As protein: CASSPGSGGYTF.

The chain has TRBV3-1 (or the pseudogene TRBV3-2) and TRBJ2-3; 7 nucleotides align to TRBD2. The CDR3 consists of 12 residues. V lost 6 bases, J lost 4 bases, and 1 base stayed unmatched. Germline lookup yields CDR1 LGHDT and CDR2 YNNKEL (reference sequence). The CDR3 sequence: CASRGRADTQYF. In DNA, the CDR3 is TGTGCCAGCAGGGGGAGGGCAGATACGCAGTATTTT.